This TCR beta chain is from a study of blood T cells in healthy people across ages. About this clonotype itself: No antigen is known for it.

Study-level points and caveats: Diversity of TCR beta per million T cells declined in a roughly linear way with age. The CMV status of each donor remained undetermined, and this could have confounded shifts in expanded clonotypes. One million T cells yielded diversity estimates that were considered underestimates.

V was shortened by 6 bases and J by 1 base, with 18 bases between the two germline ends. Germline assignment: CDR1 MDHEN and CDR2 SYDVKM. This CDR3 spans 16 amino acids. With a J-beta primer mix and a sample-barcoded 5' primer, a second PCR ran about 6 to 11 cycles. MiXCR was run by TCRdb on the 5' RACE reads, yielding one entry per CDR3 protein. The table includes hundreds of thousands of distinct CDR3 sequences, roughly 24% detected once. These data were also reused for a study on T cells of mothers and their children. This second report adds: Whether related or unrelated, pairs show similar shaping of TCR recombination output by thymic selection.

The chain recombines TRBV28 with TRBJ2-5; D is possibly TRBD1 (6 bases). Sequenced material: blood. The TCR comes from a boy aged 10-17 years in good health. CDR3 nucleotide sequence: TGTGCCAGCAGGACCTCCGAAACAGGGTCCCAAGAGACCCAGTACTTC. It codes for CASRTSETGSQETQYF.